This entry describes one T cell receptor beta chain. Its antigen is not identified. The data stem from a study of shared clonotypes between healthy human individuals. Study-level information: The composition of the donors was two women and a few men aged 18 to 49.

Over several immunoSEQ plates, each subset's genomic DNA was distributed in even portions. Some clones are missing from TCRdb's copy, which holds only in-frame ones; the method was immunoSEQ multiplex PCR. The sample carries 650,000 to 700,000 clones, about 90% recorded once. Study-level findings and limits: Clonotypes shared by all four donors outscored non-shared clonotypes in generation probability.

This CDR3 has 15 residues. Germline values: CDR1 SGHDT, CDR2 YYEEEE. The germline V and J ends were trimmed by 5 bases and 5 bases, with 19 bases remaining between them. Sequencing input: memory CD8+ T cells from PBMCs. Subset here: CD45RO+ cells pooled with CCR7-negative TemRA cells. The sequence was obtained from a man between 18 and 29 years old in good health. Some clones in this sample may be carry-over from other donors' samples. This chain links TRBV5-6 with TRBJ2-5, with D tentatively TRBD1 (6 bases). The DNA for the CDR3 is TGTGCCAGCAGTGACCGGGACCAGGGGTGGGAGACCCAGTACTTC. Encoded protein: CASSDRDQGWETQYF.